Following are 20 T cell receptor beta chains from one sample sequenced in a study of OX40 agonist ivuxolimab in advanced cancers. Here immunoSEQ multiplex PCR was the method, and the copy in TCRdb shows in-frame clones only, minus some. The sample includes tens of thousands of clones, approximately 81% of them seen just once. This specimen was CD4+ or CD8+ T cells sorted from blood, taken in a trial of the OX40 agonist ivuxolimab. The receptors originated from an adult with an advanced solid tumor such as melanoma, head and neck, liver or kidney cancer.

J is TRBJ1-4 and V is TRBV19; 9 bases agree with TRBD1. Germline lookup yields CDR1 LNHDA and CDR2 SQIVND (reference sequence). The junction had 9 bases not matched to a gene; V was cut back by 5 bases and J by 8 bases. The length of the CDR3 is 15 residues. CDR3 in DNA: TGTGCCAGTAGTCGGGGGGACAGGGTTGAGGAAAAACTGTTTTTT. Translating gives CASSRGDRVEEKLFF.

This chain uses TRBV5-1 with TRBJ1-4; D possibly corresponds to TRBD1 (6 bases). Germline assignment: CDR1 SGHRS and CDR2 YFSETQ. The CDR3 covers 16 residues. The V and J ends lost 3 bases and 4 bases respectively, with 16 bases between them. The CDR3 protein is CASSWDLQGVNEKLFF. In nucleotides, the CDR3 is TGCGCCAGCAGCTGGGATCTACAGGGAGTTAATGAAAAACTGTTTTTT.

The chain couples TRBV7-6 to TRBJ2-3, with 10 bases matching TRBD2. The J segment lost 4 bases and the V segment lost 0 bases, leaving 4 bases of the junction unmatched. This CDR3 comprises 16 residues. Germline CDR1 reads SGHVS; CDR2 reads FNYEAQ. The CDR3 loop is CASSLAAGGPADTQYF. The CDR3 DNA reads as TGTGCCAGCAGCTTAGCAGCGGGAGGGCCGGCAGATACGCAGTATTTT.

The V call is TRBV7-9, the J call TRBJ1-2, with 7 bases matching TRBD1. The CDR3 consists of 15 residues. V lost 3 bases to trimming and J lost 0 bases; unmatched junction nucleotides: 4. CDR1 and CDR2 from the germline V gene are SEHNR and FQNEAQ (reference sequence). The DNA of the CDR3 is TGTGCCAGCAGCTTCCGGGACAGCCCTAACTATGGCTACACCTTC. It encodes CASSFRDSPNYGYTF.

This chain connects TRBV19 to TRBJ2-7; D is undetermined. The CDR3 loop spans 15 amino acids. V lost 6 bases and J lost 2, with 17 bases in between. The V gene's germline CDR1 is LNHDA and CDR2 SQIVND (reference sequence). The CDR3 reads CASSQGLARTYEQYF. The CDR3 bases are TGTGCCAGTAGCCAAGGGTTAGCCAGGACCTACGAGCAGTACTTC.

A single count supports this clone. The chain employs TRBV21-1 and TRBJ2-1. TRBV21-1 is described as a pseudogene. The CDR3 loop spans 13 amino acids. The CDR3 coding sequence is TGTGCCAGCCTCGGGCGGCTCTACAATGAGCAGTTCTTC. This gives the protein CASLGRLYNEQFF.

The genes are TRBV29-1 and TRBJ2-7; possible D gene TRBD2, 6 bases. The CDR3 extends over 14 amino acids. The V end lost 0 bases, the J end lost 2 bases, and 11 bases lay between the germline ends. CDR1 is SQVTM and CDR2 is ANQGSEA in the germline V gene. CDR3 loop: CSVEEVGGTYEQYF. CDR3 DNA: TGCAGCGTTGAAGAGGTGGGAGGAACCTACGAGCAGTACTTC.

The CDR3 loop is CASSSRLGQGADEQFF. The CDR3 nucleotides are TGTGCCAGCAGCTCCCGTTTGGGACAGGGGGCGGATGAGCAGTTCTTC. The chain has TRBV11-3 and TRBJ2-1, with 12 positions matching TRBD1. The CDR3 covers 16 residues. Per germline, CDR1 SGHNT and CDR2 YENEEA. The trim removed 4 bases at V and 8 bases at J, leaving 9 bases unmatched. Variable domain in full (rest from reference TRBV11-3 and TRBJ2-1): EAGVVQSPRYKIIEKKQPVAFWCNPISGHNTLYWYLQNLGQGPELLIRYENEEAVDDSQLPKDRFSAERLKGVDSTLKIQPAELGDSAVYLCASSSRLGQGADEQFFGPGTRLTVL.

This clone has just a few counts. This chain connects TRBV19 to TRBJ2-3, with no clear D. The CDR3 consists of 14 residues. Trimming took 3 bases from V and 2 from J, leaving 9 bases between them. In germline, CDR1 is LNHDA, CDR2 SQIVND (reference sequence). CDR3 sequence reads: CASSIGRFTDTQYF. The DNA of the CDR3 is TGTGCCAGTAGTATCGGCAGGTTCACAGATACGCAGTATTTT. Complete variable domain (other parts from reference TRBV19 and TRBJ2-3): DGGITQSPKYLFRKEGQNVTLSCEQNLNHDAMYWYRQDPGQGLRLIYYSQIVNDFQKGDIAEGYSVSREKKESFPLTVTSAQKNPTAFYLCASSIGRFTDTQYFGPGTRLTVL.

The V call is TRBV7-2, the J call TRBJ2-5; 12 bases are a match to TRBD2. The germline V gene encodes CDR1 SGHTA and CDR2 FQGNSA. The CDR3 contains 15 residues. The V gene end was trimmed by 2 bases and the J gene end by 3 bases; junction bases not matched to a gene: 1. The CDR3 DNA reads as TGTGCCAGCAGCTTACGACTAGCGGGAGAAGAGACCCAGTACTTC. It translates to CASSLRLAGEETQYF. The variable domain in full, with the rest retrieved from reference TRBV7-2 and TRBJ2-5, is GAGVSQSPSNKVTEKGKDVELRCDPISGHTALYWYRQSLGQGLEFLIYFQGNSAPDKSGLPSDRFSAERTGGSVSTLTIQRTQQEDSAVYLCASSLRLAGEETQYFGPGTRLLVL.

The genes are TRBV5-4 and TRBJ2-2; a possible D gene is TRBD2 (6 bases). With 4 bases removed from V and 2 bases from J, the gap between germline ends came to 15 bases. The CDR3 sequence is 16 residues long. Per the germline V gene, CDR1 is SGHNT and CDR2 is YYREEE (reference sequence). In DNA form, the CDR3 reads TGTGCCAGCAGCCAGGACGGAACTAGCAACACCGGGGAGCTGTTTTTT. It is translated as CASSQDGTSNTGELFF.

This clone was seen many times. V usage is TRBV11-2 and J usage is TRBJ2-7, with D perhaps matching TRBD2 (6 bases). In germline, CDR1 is SGHAT, CDR2 FQNNGV. Deletions cut 2 bases from V and 3 bases from J, with 11 bases between. CDR3 length: 14 amino acids. The chain's CDR3 is CASSLTGALYEQYF. The CDR3 coding sequence is TGTGCCAGCAGCTTAACGGGAGCTCTCTACGAGCAGTACTTC.

The gene calls are TRBV5-1 and TRBJ2-3, with D possibly being TRBD2 (6 bases). Trimming pared 5 bases from V and 3 bases from J, leaving 19 bases between. CDR1 is SGHRS and CDR2 is YFSETQ in the germline V gene. The CDR3 length is 16 residues. CDR3 amino acids: CASRGGRAFQTDTQYF. CDR3 coding DNA: TGCGCCAGCAGGGGAGGTCGGGCCTTCCAAACAGATACGCAGTATTTT.

V usage is TRBV7-9 and J usage is TRBJ1-3; D is unclear. The V gene's germline CDR1 is SEHNR and CDR2 FQNEAQ (reference sequence). The CDR3 sequence is 16 residues long. V dropped 2 bases and J dropped 0 bases, with 11 bases sitting between them. CDR3 amino acids: CASSLQDGVSGNTIYF. CDR3 DNA: TGTGCCAGCAGCTTACAGGACGGCGTCTCTGGAAACACCATATATTTT.

This clone was counted a single time. The chain joins TRBV11-2 to TRBJ2-1, with D possibly TRBD1 on 6 matching bases. Per germline, CDR1 SGHAT and CDR2 FQNNGV. With 4 bases removed from V and 6 bases from J, the gap between germline ends came to 13 bases. This CDR3 spans 14 amino acids. CDR3 region: CASSSQQGSNEQFF. The CDR3 DNA sequence: TGTGCCAGCAGCTCTCAACAGGGTTCCAATGAGCAGTTCTTC.

This sequence joins TRBV6-1 and TRBJ2-7; D gene unclear. V lost 4 bases to trimming and J lost 6 bases, with 13 bases between them. CDR1 MNHNS and CDR2 SASEGT come from the germline V gene. CDR3 length: 13 residues. As DNA, the CDR3 is TGTGCCAGCAGTGTCACCCGCATTGGCGAGCAGTACTTC. It is translated as CASSVTRIGEQYF.

The genes are TRBV25-1 and TRBJ2-5; D possibly uses TRBD1 or TRBD2 (5 bases each). Per germline, CDR1 MGHDK and CDR2 SYGVNS. V was clipped by 4 bases and J by 5 bases, with 14 bases between them. The CDR3 is 14 residues long. This CDR3 reads CASSGRLWGETQYF. CDR3 DNA sequence: TGTGCCAGCAGTGGAAGGCTTTGGGGGGAGACCCAGTACTTC.

The rearrangement links TRBV6-5 to TRBJ2-7; 7 nucleotides align to TRBD2. Germline lookup yields CDR1 MNHEY and CDR2 SVGAGI. This CDR3 is built from 15 residues. V lost 2 bases, J lost 4 bases, and 8 bases stayed unmatched. The CDR3 spells CASSYGGRGWYEQYF. The DNA of the CDR3 is TGTGCCAGCAGTTACGGGGGGAGGGGTTGGTACGAGCAGTACTTC.

For the CDR3, the DNA is TGTGCCAGCACCCCCGGGGGGGTCAATCAGCCCCAGCATTTT. Amino acid sequence: CASTPGGVNQPQHF. The chain is built from TRBV6-5 and TRBJ1-5, with D perhaps TRBD1 (5 bases). V shed 7 bases and J shed 3 bases, with 13 bases lying between them. In germline, CDR1 is MNHEY, CDR2 SVGAGI. The CDR3 consists of 14 residues.

The CDR3: CASSRVGQGYWQPQHF. As DNA, the CDR3 is TGTGCCAGCAGTAGAGTTGGACAGGGATACTGGCAGCCCCAGCATTTT. This rearrangement joins TRBV28 to TRBJ1-5; 8 bases are a match to TRBD1. Germline loops: CDR1 MDHEN, CDR2 SYDVKM. The CDR3 contains 16 residues. V was pared by 5 bases and J by 7 bases, with 13 bases of the junction left unmatched.